The 10 T cell receptor beta chains reported below all come from one sample, sequenced in a study of blood T cells in healthy people across ages. A J-beta primer mix and a sample-barcoded 5' primer were used in a second PCR of roughly 6 to 11 cycles. One entry per CDR3 protein results from TCRdb running MiXCR on the 5' RACE reads. Among approximately 1,700,000 distinct CDR3 sequences, roughly two fifths were seen once, and the ten largest hold under 25%. Sequencing was done on a sample of blood. The receptors come from a human donor in good health.

V and J are TRBV7-9 and TRBJ1-2; D is unclear. CDR3 size: 15 residues. The V gene lost 0 bases and the J gene lost 4 bases, with 12 bases spanning the gap. Germline CDR1 and CDR2: SEHNR and FQNEAQ (reference sequence). CDR3 protein: CASSLAPGLGYGYTF. CDR3 DNA sequence: TGTGCCAGCAGCTTAGCGCCGGGTTTGGGCTATGGCTACACCTTC. Looking up the rest from reference TRBV7-9 and TRBJ1-2 gives the full variable domain: DTGVSQNPRHKITKRGQNVTFRCDPISEHNRLYWYRQTLGQGPEFLTYFQNEAQLEKSRLLSDRFSAERPKGSFSTLEIQRTEQGDSAMYLCASSLAPGLGYGYTFGSGTRLTVV.

This clonotype has a handful of counts. One end of the junction varies from germline; a read error may be responsible. This sequence joins TRBV7-7 and TRBJ2-3; D ambiguous. This CDR3 region has 15 residues. CDR1 and CDR2 from the germline V gene are SSHAT and FNYEAQ (reference sequence). The DNA of the CDR3 is TGTGCTAGCAGCTTAGAGTTAGCCCCCACAGATACGCAGTATTTT. It is translated as CASSLELAPTDTQYF.

The rearrangement joins TRBV19 to TRBJ2-1, with D possibly being TRBD1 (5 bases). The CDR3 length is 11 residues. With 7 bases removed from V and 9 bases from J, the gap between germline ends came to 10 bases. Germline loops: CDR1 LNHDA, CDR2 SQIVND (reference sequence). The CDR3 loop is CASTREAEQFF. CDR3 in DNA: TGTGCCAGTACCAGGGAAGCTGAGCAGTTCTTC.

This clonotype was seen just once. This chain connects TRBV6-2 or TRBV6-3 to TRBJ2-1; TRBD1 might be the D (6 bases). V was trimmed by 7 bases and J by 13 bases, leaving 14 bases between them. The CDR3 length is 11 residues. From germline, CDR1 is MNHEY and CDR2 SVGEGT. The CDR3: CASNLGAQQFF. CDR3 sequence (DNA): TGTGCCAGCAATTTGGGGGCGCAACAGTTCTTC.

V and J are TRBV6-6 and TRBJ1-2, with a weak D call TRBD1 (6 bases). Trimming pared 5 bases from V and 0 bases from J, leaving 16 bases between. The CDR3 is 16 residues long. The V gene's germline CDR1 is MNHNY and CDR2 SVGAGI (reference sequence). The CDR3 DNA is TGTGCCAGCAGTCTCAGGGGCCGGGCCTCTAACTATGGCTACACCTTC. Its protein is CASSLRGRASNYGYTF.

The gene calls are TRBV9 and TRBJ1-3, with 9 positions matching TRBD1. V trimming: 2 bases; J trimming: 2 bases; junction bases outside the gene matches: 14. CDR3 size: 19 residues. CDR1 SGDLS and CDR2 YYNGEE come from the germline V gene. The DNA for the CDR3 is TGTGCCAGCAGCGTGGGTCCGGTGGGGACAGGGATAACTGGAAACACCATATATTTT. This translates into CASSVGPVGTGITGNTIYF.

Only a few counts were recorded for this clonotype. The V gene is TRBV7-9, the J gene TRBJ1-2; maybe TRBD1 (6 bases). The germline gives CDR1 SEHNR, CDR2 FQNEAQ (reference sequence). The CDR3 extends over 14 amino acids. Trimming took 5 bases from V and 8 from J, leaving 18 bases between them. CDR3 coding DNA: TGTGCCAGCAGCCCACCAACAGGGAATACGGGCTACACCTTC. Protein product: CASSPPTGNTGYTF. Using reference TRBV7-9 and TRBJ1-2 for the parts outside the CDR3, the full variable domain is DTGVSQNPRHKITKRGQNVTFRCDPISEHNRLYWYRQTLGQGPEFLTYFQNEAQLEKSRLLSDRFSAERPKGSFSTLEIQRTEQGDSAMYLCASSPPTGNTGYTFGSGTRLTVV.

The chain couples TRBV20-1 to TRBJ2-7; D may be TRBD1 or TRBD2 (5 bases each). Germline-derived CDR1 and CDR2 are DFQATT and SNEGSKA (reference sequence). The length of the CDR3 is 13 residues. Trimming took off 3 bases at V and 7 bases at J, with 16 bases between the two ends. The CDR3: CSASEGDPGEQYF. The CDR3 DNA reads as TGCAGTGCTAGTGAGGGAGATCCAGGGGAGCAGTACTTC.

This clonotype was seen many times. The chain is built from TRBV7-2 and TRBJ1-1; D not certain. CDR3 size: 13 residues. The germline V gene has CDR1 SGHTA and CDR2 FQGNSA. Trimming stripped 6 bases from V and 4 bases from J, with 12 bases between. CDR3 bases: TGTGCCAGCAGTTTGGTCCGGGGCACTGAAGCTTTCTTT. Translating gives CASSLVRGTEAFF.

This clonotype has just a few counts. The rearrangement joins TRBV6-5 to TRBJ2-3; TRBD2 matches 8 bases. The CDR3 loop spans 15 amino acids. Trimming cost V 7 bases and J 3 bases; bases outside gene matches: 9. The germline gives CDR1 MNHEY, CDR2 SVGAGI. CDR3 sequence reads: CASTSAGDVTDTQYF. The CDR3 DNA reads as TGTGCCAGCACCTCAGCGGGGGATGTGACAGATACGCAGTATTTT.